There are many counts of the clone carrying this T cell receptor (beta chain). The sample is drawn from a study of T cells in Graves' hyperthyroidism and ophthalmopathy. Amplified TCR beta CDR3 regions derived from RNA transcripts. HTBI primers were the set used in a first-round RT-PCR of the TCR CDR3. TCRdb reprocessed the multiplex PCR reads with MiXCR, giving one entry per CDR3 protein. The sample consists of about 96,000 distinct CDR3 sequences, around 52% of them appearing once. The CDR3 is made up of 13 amino acids. Germline CDR1 is DFQATT and CDR2 is SNEGSKA (reference sequence). V shed 6 bases and J 5 bases; nucleotides not matched to a gene: 5.

V usage is TRBV20-1 and J usage is TRBJ2-3, with 10 bases lining up with TRBD1. The TCR originated in a woman aged 40 to 55 with Graves' hyperthyroidism. Sequencing input: blood. The DNA of the CDR3 is TGCAGTGCCACTGACAGGGGGCGAGATACGCAGTATTTT. It yields the protein CSATDRGRDTQYF.